The source of this T cell receptor beta chain is a study of shared clonotypes between healthy human individuals. Study results and caveats: The small donor group covered limited genetic and exposure diversity.

As to this clone: Antigen unknown.

Germline-derived CDR1 and CDR2 are MNHNS and SASEGT. This CDR3 comprises 14 residues. The V segment lost 5 bases and the J segment 3 bases; nucleotides outside the gene matches: 5. TCRdb keeps only in-frame clones here, not all; method: immunoSEQ multiplex PCR. The sample carries millions of clones, around nine tenths recorded once. The V gene is TRBV6-1, the J gene TRBJ2-7; 9 nucleotides align to TRBD1. Sequencing input: naive CD4+ T cells sorted from blood. Indicated subset: CD45RA+ positively selected. This TCR was sampled from a man between 18 and 35 years old in good health. Here the CDR3 DNA reads TGTGCCAGCAGTCCACCGGGACAGGGCTACGAGCAGTACTTC. This sequence encodes CASSPPGQGYEQYF.